This T cell receptor beta chain was recorded in a study of vaccination effects on CD4 cells after COVID-19. Germline V lookup: CDR1 LNHNV, CDR2 YYDKDF (reference sequence). V was shortened by 5 bases and J by 1 base, with 17 bases between the two germline ends. This CDR3 region has 16 residues. Measured with immunoSEQ multiplex PCR; TCRdb has only the in-frame clones, and not every one. The profile shows approximately 28,000 clones, nearly 80% of them singletons. On this clone: The target antigen is unknown.

ViraFEST used viral peptide pools to expand antigen-specific CD4+ T cells before sequencing. Researchers isolated CD4+ T cells once approximately ten days of culture had elapsed. It was two doses of either the BNT162b2 or mRNA-1273 vaccine that participants received. Wells containing 1.5 million to 2 million PBMC each were cultured with around 10 IU/ml IL-2 and 7.5 to 10 ug/ml peptides. Study findings and constraints: Marked clonal contraction was seen in infection- and vaccine-induced clones late after vaccination.

The TCR was taken from a human donor who received a COVID-19 vaccine. Some clones in this sample may be carry-over from other donors' samples. This rearrangement joins TRBV15 to TRBJ1-1; the D gene is possibly TRBD1 (5 bases). The source material was CD4+ T cells from PBMCs cultured with SARS-CoV-2 spike peptides, sampled after COVID-19 vaccination. CDR3 sequence reads: CATSLLGQLANTEAFF. DNA of the CDR3: TGTGCCACCAGCCTGTTGGGGCAATTGGCGAACACTGAAGCTTTCTTT.